The 22 T cell receptor beta chains given below trace back to one sample, sequenced in a study of blood T cell repertoires in COVID-19. Clones were sequenced by immunoSEQ multiplex PCR, and TCRdb holds only the in-frame ones, with some missing. The sample includes around 160,000 clones, about nine tenths seen only once; the top ten take 2.3%. Sequenced sample: peripheral blood. The receptors stem from a human donor in a cohort sampled during active COVID-19.

The genes are TRBV7-2 and TRBJ2-3, with D possibly TRBD1 on 5 matching bases. CDR1 and CDR2 from the germline V gene are SGHTA and FQGNSA. There are 18 residues in the CDR3. V was trimmed by 4 bases and J by 1 base, leaving 21 bases between them. The CDR3 sequence is CASSSQTQGDGRTDTQYF. DNA for the CDR3: TGTGCCAGCAGCTCCCAGACGCAGGGCGACGGGCGCACAGATACGCAGTATTTT.

This clone was recorded only once. The same CDR3 is also encoded by other DNA sequences in this sample. The chain recombines TRBV28 with TRBJ2-2; possible D gene TRBD2, 5 bases. The CDR3 has 16 residues. Germline V gene data show CDR1 as MDHEN and CDR2 as SYDVKM. The V and J ends lost 4 bases and 0 bases respectively, with 12 bases between them. CDR3 in DNA: TGTGCCAGCAGTTATTCTGGAGGTGCGAACACCGGGGAGCTGTTTTTT. Translation gives CASSYSGGANTGELFF. The entire variable domain, with the rest obtained from reference TRBV28 and TRBJ2-2, is as follows: DVKVTQSSRYLVKRTGEKVFLECVQDMDHENMFWYRQDPGLGLRLIYFSYDVKMKEKGDIPEGYSVSREKKERFSLILESASTNQTSMYLCASSYSGGANTGELFFGEGSRLTVL.

V and J are TRBV5-1 and TRBJ2-1, with D perhaps matching TRBD2 (6 bases). V was trimmed by 2 bases and J by 3 bases, leaving 9 bases between them. Germline assignment: CDR1 SGHRS and CDR2 YFSETQ. The length of the CDR3 is 14 residues. The CDR3 sequence: CASSFGGDYNEQFF. In DNA, the CDR3 is TGCGCCAGCAGCTTTGGCGGGGACTACAATGAGCAGTTCTTC. Looking up the rest from reference TRBV5-1 and TRBJ2-1 gives the full variable domain: KAGVTQTPRYLIKTRGQQVTLSCSPISGHRSVSWYQQTPGQGLQFLFEYFSETQRNKGNFPGRFSGRQFSNSRSEMNVSTLELGDSALYLCASSFGGDYNEQFFGPGTRLTVL.

The V gene is TRBV29-1, the J gene TRBJ2-3, with a possible D match to TRBD2 (6 bases). V was trimmed by 7 bases and J by 1 base, leaving 12 bases between them. CDR3 length: 13 residues. CDR1 is SQVTM, CDR2 ANQGSEA, per germline. In DNA form, the CDR3 reads TGCAGCGCTTCAATAGCGGGCACAGATACGCAGTATTTT. It encodes CSASIAGTDTQYF.

This rearrangement joins TRBV5-5 to TRBJ2-1; TRBD2 aligns across 10 bases. V trimming: 0 bases; J trimming: 8 bases; junction bases outside the gene matches: 8. The germline V gene has CDR1 SGHKS and CDR2 YYEKEE (reference sequence). This CDR3 comprises 16 residues. CDR3 nucleotide sequence: TGTGCCAGCAGCTTGGCCGGACTAGCGGACTTCGATGAGCAGTTCTTC. Its translation is CASSLAGLADFDEQFF. The full variable domain, rest sourced from reference TRBV5-5 and TRBJ2-1, is DAGVTQSPTHLIKTRGQQVTLRCSPISGHKSVSWYQQVLGQGPQFIFQYYEKEERGRGNFPDRFSARQFPNYSSELNVNALLLGDSALYLCASSLAGLADFDEQFFGPGTRLTVL.

Only a few counts were recorded for this clone. The chain employs TRBV10-3 and TRBJ1-1; TRBD1 agrees at 9 bases. Germline V lookup: CDR1 ENHRY, CDR2 SYGVKD. The V and J ends lost 8 bases and 1 base, in that order; junction bases with no gene match: 2. This CDR3 spans 13 amino acids. Here the CDR3 reads CAIGGQGNTEAFF. In nucleotides, the CDR3 is TGTGCCATCGGGGGACAGGGGAACACTGAAGCTTTCTTT.

V is TRBV19 and J is TRBJ2-7; D is perhaps TRBD1 (5 bases). This CDR3 has 16 residues. Germline V CDR1 and CDR2: LNHDA, SQIVND (reference sequence). V was clipped by 2 bases and J by 1 base, with 15 bases between them. CDR3 amino acids: CASSISTGTGSYEQYF. The CDR3 bases are TGTGCCAGTAGTATAAGTACGGGCACAGGTTCCTACGAGCAGTACTTC.

The V and J genes are TRBV4-2 and TRBJ2-7; D uncertain. V gave up 1 base and J gave up 1 base, with 8 bases separating them. This CDR3 has 14 residues. The germline V gene encodes CDR1 LGHNA and CDR2 YNFKEQ. The CDR3 spells CASSQVEASYEQYF. DNA of the CDR3: TGTGCCAGCAGCCAAGTCGAGGCTTCCTACGAGCAGTACTTC.

J is TRBJ2-5 and V is TRBV5-5; 7 nucleotides agree with TRBD2. From germline, CDR1 is SGHKS and CDR2 YYEKEE (reference sequence). The CDR3 extends over 12 amino acids. J gave up 5 bases and V 3 bases, and 1 base lay outside the gene matches. The CDR3 coding sequence is TGTGCCAGCAGCTATAGCGGGGAGACCCAGTACTTC. Protein: CASSYSGETQYF.

This chain connects TRBV6-5 to TRBJ2-1; 9 bases align to TRBD1. The V segment lost 2 bases and the J segment 5 bases; nucleotides outside the gene matches: 7. The CDR3 totals 16 residues. CDR1 MNHEY and CDR2 SVGAGI come from the germline V gene. The CDR3 loop reads CASSYGTGLLNNEQFF. The CDR3, as DNA: TGTGCCAGCAGTTACGGGACAGGGTTACTGAACAATGAGCAGTTCTTC.

The V call is TRBV6-2 or TRBV6-3, the J call TRBJ2-7, with D possibly TRBD2 on 5 matching bases. Per the germline V gene, CDR1 is MNHEY and CDR2 is SVGEGT. Trimming removed 0 bases from V and 0 bases from J, with 18 bases in between. The CDR3 covers 18 residues. The CDR3 nucleotides read TGTGCCAGCAGTTACTCGACGGTTCTTAGAGGGCGCTCCTACGAGCAGTACTTC. This gives the protein CASSYSTVLRGRSYEQYF.

The rearrangement links TRBV10-3 to TRBJ2-5, with 12 nucleotides matching TRBD1. V trimming: 5 bases; J trimming: 6 bases; junction bases outside the gene matches: 10. The CDR3 runs to 16 residues. CDR1 ENHRY and CDR2 SYGVKD come from the germline V gene. DNA of the CDR3: TGTGCCATCAGTCCCGTCGGGACAGGGGGCGCAAAGACCCAGTACTTC. Amino acid sequence: CAISPVGTGGAKTQYF.

This sequence joins TRBV3-1 (or the pseudogene TRBV3-2) and TRBJ1-4; 8 bases align to TRBD1. V shed 4 bases and J 7 bases; nucleotides not matched to a gene: 5. This CDR3 has 14 amino acids. The germline CDR1 and CDR2 sequences are LGHDT and YNNKEL (reference sequence). Written as DNA, the CDR3 is TGTGCCAGCAGCCCCGGGACAGGCTTTGAAAAACTGTTTTTT. Translating it yields CASSPGTGFEKLFF.

The chain has TRBV30 and TRBJ1-4, with 7 bases identical to TRBD1. The length of the CDR3 is 15 residues. Germline CDR1 is GTSNPN and CDR2 is SVGIG (reference sequence). Trimming removed 1 base from V and 4 bases from J; junction bases left unmatched: 6. The CDR3 region is CAWSEGQVDNEKLFF. In DNA form, the CDR3 reads TGTGCCTGGAGTGAAGGACAGGTCGATAATGAAAAACTGTTTTTT.

The chain employs TRBV15 and TRBJ2-3; maybe TRBD1 (6 bases). The CDR3 contains 16 residues. Germline CDR1 and CDR2: LNHNV and YYDKDF (reference sequence). The V end lost 3 bases, the J end lost 0 bases, and 13 bases lay between the germline ends. The CDR3: CATSRGWTASTDTQYF. CDR3 DNA sequence: TGTGCCACCAGCAGGGGGTGGACAGCTAGCACAGATACGCAGTATTTT.

The chain carries TRBV19 and TRBJ1-1; 7 nucleotides align to TRBD1. Germline V gene sequence: CDR1 LNHDA, CDR2 SQIVND (reference sequence). CDR3 length: 15 residues. Losses at the gene ends were 3 bases for V and 4 bases for J; bases not matched to a gene: 8. The CDR3 region has the DNA TGTGCCAGTAGTATTGAGGGGGCCGTATTCACTGAAGCTTTCTTT. This sequence encodes CASSIEGAVFTEAFF.

V is TRBV10-3 and J is TRBJ2-1; no definite D call. Germline V gene lookup returns CDR1 ENHRY and CDR2 SYGVKD. V lost 10 bases and J 2 bases, leaving 9 bases between the germline ends. CDR3 length: 12 amino acids. DNA of the CDR3: TGTGCCACCGCTTCAGCCTACAATGAGCAGTTCTTC. Translated: CATASAYNEQFF.

The rearrangement uses TRBV7-2 and TRBJ1-1; D not resolved. The V gene lost 6 bases and the J gene lost 1 base, with 9 bases spanning the gap. This CDR3 has 13 residues. CDR1 SGHTA and CDR2 FQGNSA come from the germline V gene. The CDR3 reads CASRLTPNTEAFF. The CDR3 coding sequence is TGTGCCAGCAGATTGACACCGAACACTGAAGCTTTCTTT.

This sequence joins TRBV28 and TRBJ1-5; 7 bases fit TRBD1. V lost 7 bases to trimming and J lost 4 bases; unmatched junction nucleotides: 10. The CDR3 length is 15 residues. The V gene's germline CDR1 is MDHEN and CDR2 SYDVKM. The chain's CDR3 is CASTKTGRGNQPQHF. CDR3 bases: TGTGCCAGCACCAAGACAGGGAGAGGGAATCAGCCCCAGCATTTT. Complete variable domain (other parts from reference TRBV28 and TRBJ1-5): DVKVTQSSRYLVKRTGEKVFLECVQDMDHENMFWYRQDPGLGLRLIYFSYDVKMKEKGDIPEGYSVSREKKERFSLILESASTNQTSMYLCASTKTGRGNQPQHFGDGTRLSIL.

The rearrangement joins TRBV5-1 to TRBJ2-3, with TRBD2 identical over 11 bases. After removal of 3 bases from V and 2 bases from J, the junction contained 8 bases not matched to a gene. In germline, CDR1 is SGHRS, CDR2 YFSETQ. CDR3 length: 17 residues. The CDR3 loop reads CASSYAPGLADTDTQYF. DNA for the CDR3: TGCGCCAGCAGCTATGCCCCGGGACTAGCGGACACAGATACGCAGTATTTT.

The chain uses TRBV21-1 and TRBJ2-5; whether TRBD2, the table's D call, matches the DNA was not checked. TRBV21-1 is a pseudogene locus. The CDR3 consists of 19 residues. The CDR3 region is CASSKKWGLAGFRQETQYF. CDR3 DNA: TGTGCCAGCAGCAAGAAGTGGGGACTAGCGGGCTTTCGGCAAGAGACCCAGTACTTC.

The chain joins TRBV6-1 to TRBJ2-3, with TRBD2 identical over 11 bases. The ends lost 4 bases at V and 0 bases at J; junction bases unmatched: 6. The CDR3 runs 17 residues. Germline V gene lookup returns CDR1 MNHNS and CDR2 SASEGT. The CDR3 DNA reads as TGTGCCAGCAGTGCTAGCGGGGGGTTCGCTAGCACAGATACGCAGTATTTT. As protein: CASSASGGFASTDTQYF.